This entry concerns a single TCR beta chain. The data were taken from a study of T cell responses to AZD1222 COVID-19 vaccine. The CDR3 contains 15 residues. Germline assignment: CDR1 MGHRA and CDR2 YSYEKL. Losses at the gene ends were 4 bases for V and 7 bases for J; bases not matched to a gene: 10. Produced via immunoSEQ multiplex PCR; TCRdb's table is partial and in-frame only. The sample consists of over 120,000 clones, about 92% of them appearing once. The sequences come from peripheral blood, collected 28 days after the second AZD1222 dose. The V call is TRBV4-1, the J call TRBJ2-1; 7 bases match TRBD1. The sequence derives from an adult who received the AZD1222 COVID-19 vaccine. The CDR3: CASSLDGQVLNEQFF. CDR3 DNA: TGCGCCAGCAGCCTCGATGGACAGGTCTTGAATGAGCAGTTCTTC.